The 17 T cell receptor beta chains given below trace back to one sample, sequenced in a study of shared clonotypes between healthy human individuals. Clones were sequenced by immunoSEQ multiplex PCR, and TCRdb holds only the in-frame ones, with some missing. The data show 450,000 to 600,000 clones, 79% seen once. Sequenced input: PBMCs. The source is a woman aged 40 to 49 in good health. Some clones in this sample may be carry-over from other donors' samples.

The chain employs TRBV7-9 and TRBJ1-1, with D possibly matching TRBD1 (5 bases). The CDR3 runs to 14 residues. V gave up 5 bases and J gave up 4 bases, with 14 bases separating them. Germline lookup yields CDR1 SEHNR and CDR2 FQNEAQ (reference sequence). CDR3 residues: CASSQPTEATEAFF. The CDR3 coding sequence is TGTGCCAGCAGCCAACCGACAGAGGCCACTGAAGCTTTCTTT.

This chain uses TRBV7-3 with TRBJ2-1, with 10 bases identical to TRBD2. In germline, CDR1 is SGHTA, CDR2 FQGTGA. The CDR3 is 16 residues long. Losses at the gene ends were 0 bases for V and 5 bases for J; bases not matched to a gene: 4. The CDR3: CASSLTRLAGDNEQFF. The CDR3 coding sequence is TGTGCCAGCAGCTTAACCCGACTAGCGGGCGACAATGAGCAGTTCTTC. The variable domain in full, with the rest retrieved from reference TRBV7-3 and TRBJ2-1, is GAGVSQTPSNKVTEKGKYVELRCDPISGHTALYWYRQSLGQGPEFLIYFQGTGAADDSGLPNDRFFAVRPEGSVSTLKIQRTERGDSAVYLCASSLTRLAGDNEQFFGPGTRLTVL.

This chain connects TRBV19 to TRBJ2-2, with a possible D match to TRBD2 (5 bases). The CDR3 extends over 17 amino acids. Trimming pared 1 base from V and 4 bases from J, leaving 16 bases between. Germline assignment: CDR1 LNHDA and CDR2 SQIVND (reference sequence). The CDR3 spells CASSIVRVSGSTGELFF. CDR3 DNA: TGTGCCAGTAGTATAGTGCGGGTCTCTGGAAGCACCGGGGAGCTGTTTTTT. The whole variable domain, filled in from reference TRBV19 and TRBJ2-2, reads DGGITQSPKYLFRKEGQNVTLSCEQNLNHDAMYWYRQDPGQGLRLIYYSQIVNDFQKGDIAEGYSVSREKKESFPLTVTSAQKNPTAFYLCASSIVRVSGSTGELFFGEGSRLTVL.

The CDR3 DNA reads TGTGCCAGCAGCCATGACAGGGGCGAGCAGTACTTC. This gives the protein CASSHDRGEQYF. The rearrangement links TRBV6-5 to TRBJ2-7; 8 positions match TRBD1. V lost 6 bases, J lost 6 bases, and 4 bases stayed unmatched. The germline V gene encodes CDR1 MNHEY and CDR2 SVGAGI. The CDR3 has 12 residues.

This chain uses TRBV19 with TRBJ2-1; no clear D. V was cut by 6 bases and J by 6 bases, with 21 bases left in between. The CDR3 is 16 residues long. The germline CDR1 and CDR2 sequences are LNHDA and SQIVND (reference sequence). CDR3 sequence: CASSPVQRLYFNEQFF. The CDR3 nucleotides are TGTGCCAGTAGCCCCGTTCAGCGTTTATATTTCAATGAGCAGTTCTTC.

This clone appeared once. V is TRBV18 and J is TRBJ2-7; D may be TRBD2 (6 bases). From germline, CDR1 is KGHSH and CDR2 LQKENI. V was pared by 0 bases and J by 3 bases, with 9 bases between. CDR3 length equals 14 residues. This CDR3 reads CASSPPYGGYEQYF. Here the CDR3 DNA reads TGTGCCAGCTCACCACCGTACGGGGGCTACGAGCAGTACTTC.

The CDR3 sequence is CASSHGTSGSTDTQYF. The CDR3 DNA reads as TGTGCCAGCAGCCACGGGACTAGCGGGAGCACAGATACGCAGTATTTT. The rearrangement uses TRBV4-2 and TRBJ2-3, with 12 bases identical to TRBD2. Unmatched junction bases numbered 1, after V lost 3 bases and J lost 0 bases. CDR3 length equals 16 residues. Germline V CDR1 and CDR2: LGHNA, YNFKEQ.

This chain links TRBV5-6 with TRBJ2-6; D might be TRBD1 or TRBD2, each matching 5 bases. Trimming removed 2 bases at V and 4 bases at J, with 10 bases between. The CDR3 consists of 15 residues. Germline lookup yields CDR1 SGHDT and CDR2 YYEEEE. The DNA of the CDR3 is TGTGCCAGCAGCTTTTTGGGGGAAGGGGCCAACGTCCTGACTTTC. Amino acids: CASSFLGEGANVLTF.

This rearrangement joins TRBV28 to TRBJ1-2, with a possible D match to TRBD1 (5 bases). Germline values: CDR1 MDHEN, CDR2 SYDVKM. The length of the CDR3 is 16 residues. Trimming pared 3 bases from V and 8 bases from J, leaving 22 bases between. For the CDR3, the DNA is TGTGCCAGCAGTTTCACAGGTGACCAATTCGTTGGAGGCTACACCTTC. This gives the protein CASSFTGDQFVGGYTF.

The V and J genes are TRBV28 and TRBJ2-4, with 12 bases fitting TRBD2. This CDR3 contains 17 residues. The V and J ends lost 5 bases and 1 base, in that order; junction bases with no gene match: 6. CDR1 and CDR2 from the germline V gene are MDHEN and SYDVKM. Here the CDR3 reads CASSPWTSGIAKNIQYF. The CDR3, as DNA: TGTGCCAGCAGTCCCTGGACTAGCGGGATTGCCAAAAACATTCAGTACTTC.

The V gene is TRBV19, the J gene TRBJ2-7; the D gene could be TRBD1 or TRBD2 (5 bases each). Germline loops: CDR1 LNHDA, CDR2 SQIVND (reference sequence). This CDR3 has 13 residues. Trimming left V 0 bases short and J 5 bases short, with 8 bases between. The CDR3 is CASSIDLGDEQYF. The CDR3 nucleotides are TGTGCCAGTAGTATAGATCTGGGGGACGAGCAGTACTTC.

This clone turned up a few times. The chain couples TRBV7-9 to TRBJ2-3; the D is unclear. The CDR3 is made up of 12 amino acids. V lost 5 bases and J lost 3, with 6 bases in between. The germline CDR1 and CDR2 sequences are SEHNR and FQNEAQ (reference sequence). The CDR3 loop reads CASSDLTDTQYF. As DNA, the CDR3 is TGTGCCAGCAGCGATTTGACAGATACGCAGTATTTT.

This clone was counted many times. The rearrangement uses TRBV10-2 and TRBJ1-3; D is unclear. The CDR3 contains 17 residues. V was clipped by 6 bases and J by 0 bases, with 18 bases between them. Per germline, CDR1 WSHSY and CDR2 SAAADI. Here the CDR3 reads CASSPAAPRNSGNTIYF. The CDR3 nucleotides are TGCGCCAGCAGCCCCGCCGCCCCGAGAAACTCTGGAAACACCATATATTTT.

This chain links TRBV6-4 with TRBJ2-7; TRBD2 is a possible D gene (6 bases). The CDR3 totals 14 residues. Germline V lookup: CDR1 MRHNA, CDR2 SNTAGT. V gave up 7 bases and J gave up 0 bases, with 13 bases separating them. The CDR3 region has the DNA TGTGCCAGCATGGTAGCGGAAGGCTCCTACGAGCAGTACTTC. The encoded protein is CASMVAEGSYEQYF.

This clone was recorded a few times. The genes are TRBV5-4 and TRBJ1-1; 8 positions match TRBD1. The CDR3 sequence is 14 residues long. In germline, CDR1 is SGHNT, CDR2 YYREEE (reference sequence). V lost 4 bases, J lost 5 bases, and 7 bases stayed unmatched. The CDR3 spells CASSKQDRATEAFF. CDR3 coding DNA: TGTGCCAGCAGCAAACAGGACAGGGCGACTGAAGCTTTCTTT.

This rearrangement joins TRBV10-3 to TRBJ2-7; D not resolved. The germline CDR1 and CDR2 sequences are ENHRY and SYGVKD. The CDR3 covers 15 residues. V lost 4 bases and J lost 6, with 19 bases in between. The CDR3 loop reads CAISAFFGVRREQYF. DNA for the CDR3: TGTGCCATCAGTGCCTTCTTTGGGGTAAGACGCGAGCAGTACTTC.

The chain couples TRBV7-9 to TRBJ1-2; D might be TRBD1 (5 bases). The germline CDR1 and CDR2 sequences are SEHNR and FQNEAQ (reference sequence). Trimming took off 0 bases at V and 3 bases at J, with 14 bases between the two ends. This CDR3 has 16 residues. This CDR3 is CASSLASGRVDYGYTF. DNA for the CDR3: TGTGCCAGCAGCTTAGCCTCAGGGAGGGTGGACTATGGCTACACCTTC.